These T cell receptor beta chains were read from a single sample in a study of molecular identifiers for immune sequencing clone quantification. Each CDR3 protein is one row after TCRdb ran MiXCR on the PCR reads. The repertoire holds 460,000 or so distinct CDR3 sequences, with about 21% as singletons. Sequencing used naive CD8+ T cells from blood, with Jurkat cell RNA spiked in. These TCRs come from a human donor in good health. Some libraries in this study had Jurkat cell RNA spiked in. Both conserved end residues are part of each CDR3. A D gene is named only where the DNA matches it firmly. Size tells how often a clone was seen (once, few, many) or the class of an expanded clone, and some rows leave it out.

J gene: TRBJ2-3; clone size: NA; V gene: TRBV11-1; D gene: TRBD2; CDR3 DNA: TGTGCCAGCAGCTTAGCGCCTAGCGGGACTGGAGATACGCAGTATTTT; CDR3 protein: CASSLAPSGTGDTQYF
J gene: TRBJ1-1; clone size: NA; V gene: TRBV19; D gene: NA; CDR3 DNA: TGTGCCAGTAGCCTACAGGGCCTGGGGAACACTGAAGCTTTCTTT; CDR3 protein: CASSLQGLGNTEAFF
J gene: TRBJ2-7; clone size: few; V gene: TRBV6-5; D gene: TRBD2; CDR3 DNA: TGTGCCAGCAGTACTAGCGGAACCTACGAGCAGTACTTC; CDR3 protein: CASSTSGTYEQYF
J gene: TRBJ2-2; clone size: many; V gene: TRBV28; D gene: NA; CDR3 DNA: TGTGCCAGCAGTCCTATCCAACTTAGTAGATCAACCGGGGAGCTGTTTTTT; CDR3 protein: CASSPIQLSRSTGELFF
J gene: TRBJ2-1; clone size: NA; V gene: TRBV7-9; D gene: TRBD2; CDR3 DNA: TGTGCCAGCAGCCCCCAAGCGGGAGGGAATGAGCAGTTCTTC; CDR3 protein: CASSPQAGGNEQFF
J gene: TRBJ2-2; clone size: NA; V gene: TRBV7-9; D gene: NA; CDR3 DNA: TGTGCCAGCAGCTTATTGGGCCGCTCAGACACCGGGGAGCTGTTTTTT; CDR3 protein: CASSLLGRSDTGELFF
J gene: TRBJ1-5; clone size: few; V gene: TRBV6-1; D gene: NA; CDR3 DNA: TGTGCCAGCAGTGTCCGGGAGGGAAGCAATCAGCCCCAGCATTTT; CDR3 protein: CASSVREGSNQPQHF
J gene: TRBJ2-7; clone size: once; V gene: TRBV28; D gene: TRBD1; CDR3 DNA: TGTGCCAGCAGTACACGGGCAGGGGGCTACGGGCAGTACTTC; CDR3 protein: CASSTRAGGYGQYF
J gene: TRBJ2-7; clone size: NA; V gene: TRBV27; D gene: NA; CDR3 DNA: TGTGCCAGCGCTCTACAGGCCGGGTCCTACTACGAGCAGTACTTC; CDR3 protein: CASALQAGSYYEQYF
J gene: TRBJ2-5; clone size: few; V gene: TRBV3-1; D gene: NA; CDR3 DNA: TGTGCCAGCAGCCATTCCAGCGCCCAAGAGACCCAGTACTTC; CDR3 protein: CASSHSSAQETQYF
J gene: TRBJ1-4; clone size: many; V gene: TRBV4-3; D gene: NA; CDR3 DNA: TGCGCCAGCAGCCAAGCCCGGGGTGGTTGGGGTGAAAAACTGTTTTTT; CDR3 protein: CASSQARGGWGEKLFF
J gene: TRBJ2-2; clone size: NA; V gene: TRBV27; D gene: NA; CDR3 DNA: TGTGCCAGCGCCGGCTTAAACACCGGGGAGCTGTTTTTT; CDR3 protein: CASAGLNTGELFF
J gene: TRBJ1-2; clone size: many; V gene: TRBV27; D gene: NA; CDR3 DNA: TGTGCCAGCGGAGGGGAAGGGGCGGCTAACTATGGCTACACCTTC; CDR3 protein: CASGGEGAANYGYTF
J gene: TRBJ2-7; clone size: NA; V gene: TRBV3-1; D gene: NA; CDR3 DNA: TGTGCCAGCAGTTCGGGACTTTCCCCCTACGAGCAGTACTTC; CDR3 protein: CASSSGLSPYEQYF
J gene: TRBJ2-2; clone size: NA; V gene: TRBV2; D gene: TRBD1; CDR3 DNA: TGTGCCAGCAGTGGAGGGACAGAGTTTAACACCGGGGAGCTGTTTTTT; CDR3 protein: CASSGGTEFNTGELFF
J gene: TRBJ2-5; clone size: NA; V gene: TRBV5-4; D gene: NA; CDR3 DNA: TGTGCCAGCAGCCAAAAGTGGGGGGCCGAAGAGACCCAGTACTTC; CDR3 protein: CASSQKWGAEETQYF
J gene: TRBJ2-1; clone size: NA; V gene: TRBV11-2; D gene: TRBD1; CDR3 DNA: TGTGCCAGCAGACTAGACAGGGAACGAATCTATGGGCAGTTCTTC; CDR3 protein: CASRLDRERIYGQFF